The source of this TCR beta chain is a study of control samples from healthy donors and cancer patients. This table comes from immunoSEQ multiplex PCR, and its TCRdb copy is limited to in-frame clones, with some not included. The sample holds about 80,000 clones; 80% to 90% are singletons and the top ten take around 10%. V was shortened by 1 base and J by 3 bases, with 10 bases between the two germline ends. Germline assignment: CDR1 SGHTA and CDR2 FQGNSA. This CDR3 is 15 amino acids long. The rearrangement links TRBV7-2 to TRBJ1-5; perhaps TRBD1 as D (6 bases). The sequenced sample consisted of PBMCs. The clonotype comes from a man aged 60 to 69 with head and neck cancer. The CDR3 DNA reads TGTGCCAGCAGCTTAGGCAGGGGACTCAATCAGCCCCAGCATTTT. It encodes CASSLGRGLNQPQHF.